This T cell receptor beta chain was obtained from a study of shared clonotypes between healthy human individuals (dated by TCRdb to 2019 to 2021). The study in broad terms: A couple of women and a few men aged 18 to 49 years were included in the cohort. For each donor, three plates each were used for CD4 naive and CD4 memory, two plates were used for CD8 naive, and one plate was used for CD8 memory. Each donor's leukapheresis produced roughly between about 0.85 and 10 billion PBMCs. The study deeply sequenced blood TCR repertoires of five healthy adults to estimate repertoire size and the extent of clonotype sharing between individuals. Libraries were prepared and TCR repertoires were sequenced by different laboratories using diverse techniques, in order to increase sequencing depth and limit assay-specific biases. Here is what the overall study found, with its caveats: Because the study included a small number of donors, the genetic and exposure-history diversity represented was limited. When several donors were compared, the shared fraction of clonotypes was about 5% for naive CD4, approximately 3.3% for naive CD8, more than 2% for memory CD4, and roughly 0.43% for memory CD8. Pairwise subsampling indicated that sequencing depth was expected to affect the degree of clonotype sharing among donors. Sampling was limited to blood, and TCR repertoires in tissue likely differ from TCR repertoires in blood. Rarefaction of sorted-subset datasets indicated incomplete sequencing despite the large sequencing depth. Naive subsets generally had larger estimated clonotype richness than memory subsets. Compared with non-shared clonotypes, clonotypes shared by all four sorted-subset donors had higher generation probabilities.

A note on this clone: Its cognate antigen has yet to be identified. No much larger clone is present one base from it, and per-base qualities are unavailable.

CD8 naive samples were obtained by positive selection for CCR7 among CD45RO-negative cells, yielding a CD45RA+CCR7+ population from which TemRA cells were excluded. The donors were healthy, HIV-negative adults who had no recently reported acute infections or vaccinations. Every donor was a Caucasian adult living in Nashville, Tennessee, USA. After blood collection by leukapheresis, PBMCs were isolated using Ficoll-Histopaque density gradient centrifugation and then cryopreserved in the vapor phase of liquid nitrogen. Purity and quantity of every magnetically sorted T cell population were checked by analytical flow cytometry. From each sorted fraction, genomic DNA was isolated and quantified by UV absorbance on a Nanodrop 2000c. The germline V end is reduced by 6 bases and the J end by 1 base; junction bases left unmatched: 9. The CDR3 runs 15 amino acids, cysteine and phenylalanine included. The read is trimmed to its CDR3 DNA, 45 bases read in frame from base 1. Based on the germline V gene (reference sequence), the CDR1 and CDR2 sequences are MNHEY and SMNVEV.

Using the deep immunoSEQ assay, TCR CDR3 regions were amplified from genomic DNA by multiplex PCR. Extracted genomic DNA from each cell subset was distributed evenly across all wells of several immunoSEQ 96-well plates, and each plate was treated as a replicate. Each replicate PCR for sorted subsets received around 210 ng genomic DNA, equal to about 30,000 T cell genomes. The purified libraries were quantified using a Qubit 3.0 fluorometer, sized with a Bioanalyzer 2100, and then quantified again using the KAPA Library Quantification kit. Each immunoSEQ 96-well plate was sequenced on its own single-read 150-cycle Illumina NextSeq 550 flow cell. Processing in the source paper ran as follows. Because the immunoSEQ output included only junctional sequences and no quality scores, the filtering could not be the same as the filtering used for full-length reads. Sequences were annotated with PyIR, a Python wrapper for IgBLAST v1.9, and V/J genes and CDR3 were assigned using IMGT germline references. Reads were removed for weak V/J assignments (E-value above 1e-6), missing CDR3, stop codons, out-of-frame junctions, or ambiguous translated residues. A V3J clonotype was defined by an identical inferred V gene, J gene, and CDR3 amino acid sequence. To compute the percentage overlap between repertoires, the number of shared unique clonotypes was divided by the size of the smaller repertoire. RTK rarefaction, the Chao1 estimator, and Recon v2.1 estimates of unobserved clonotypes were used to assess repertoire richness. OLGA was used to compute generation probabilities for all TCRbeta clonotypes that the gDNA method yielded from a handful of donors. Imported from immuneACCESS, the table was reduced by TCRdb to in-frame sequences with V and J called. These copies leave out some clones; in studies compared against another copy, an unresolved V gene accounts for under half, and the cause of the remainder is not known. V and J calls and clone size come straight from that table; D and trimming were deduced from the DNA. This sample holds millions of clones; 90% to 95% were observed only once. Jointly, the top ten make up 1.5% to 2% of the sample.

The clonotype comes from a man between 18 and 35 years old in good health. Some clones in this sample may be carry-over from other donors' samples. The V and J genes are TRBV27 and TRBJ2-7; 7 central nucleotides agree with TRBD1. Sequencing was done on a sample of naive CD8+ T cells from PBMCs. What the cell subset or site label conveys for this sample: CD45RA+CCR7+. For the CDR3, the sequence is CASSPTGTGSYEQYF. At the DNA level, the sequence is TGTGCCAGCAGCCCGACAGGGACGGGGTCCTACGAGCAGTACTTC.